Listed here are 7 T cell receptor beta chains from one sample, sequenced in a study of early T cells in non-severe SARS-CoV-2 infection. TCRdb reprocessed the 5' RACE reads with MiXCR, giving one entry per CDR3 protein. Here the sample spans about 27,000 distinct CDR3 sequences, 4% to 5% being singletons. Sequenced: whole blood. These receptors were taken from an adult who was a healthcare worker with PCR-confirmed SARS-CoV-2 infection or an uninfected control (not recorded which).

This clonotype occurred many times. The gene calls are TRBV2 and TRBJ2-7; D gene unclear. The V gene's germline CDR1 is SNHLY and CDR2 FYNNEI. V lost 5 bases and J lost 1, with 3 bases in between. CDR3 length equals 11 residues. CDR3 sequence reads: CASSMSYEQYF. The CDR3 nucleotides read TGTGCCAGCAGTATGTCCTACGAGCAGTACTTC.

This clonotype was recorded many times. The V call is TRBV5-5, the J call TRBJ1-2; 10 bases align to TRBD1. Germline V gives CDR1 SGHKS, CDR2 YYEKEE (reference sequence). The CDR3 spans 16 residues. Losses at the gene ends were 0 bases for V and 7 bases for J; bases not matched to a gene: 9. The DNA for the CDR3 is TGTGCCAGCAGCTTGGATCCGGGACAGGGGACATTTGGCTACACCTTC. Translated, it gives CASSLDPGQGTFGYTF.

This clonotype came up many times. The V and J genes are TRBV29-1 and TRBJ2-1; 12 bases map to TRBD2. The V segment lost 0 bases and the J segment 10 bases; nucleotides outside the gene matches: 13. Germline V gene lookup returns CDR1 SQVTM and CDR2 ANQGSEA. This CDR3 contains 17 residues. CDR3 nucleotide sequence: TGCAGCGTTGAAGATCTCTTATCGACTAGCGGGAGAAGGGAGCAGTTCTTC. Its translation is CSVEDLLSTSGRREQFF.

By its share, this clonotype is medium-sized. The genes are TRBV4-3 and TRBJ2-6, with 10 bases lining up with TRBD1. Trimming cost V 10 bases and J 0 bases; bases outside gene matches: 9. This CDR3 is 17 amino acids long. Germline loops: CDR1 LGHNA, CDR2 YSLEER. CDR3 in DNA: TGCGCCACTGCCTCCGGGACAGGGGTCTCTGGGGCCAACGTCCTGACTTTC. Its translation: CATASGTGVSGANVLTF.

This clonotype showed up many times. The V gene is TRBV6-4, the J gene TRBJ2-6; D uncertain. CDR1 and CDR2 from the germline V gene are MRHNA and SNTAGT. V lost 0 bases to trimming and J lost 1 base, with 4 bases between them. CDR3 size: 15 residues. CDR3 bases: TGTGCCAGCAGTGACTCCAGGTCTGGGGCCAACGTCCTGACTTTC. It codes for CASSDSRSGANVLTF.

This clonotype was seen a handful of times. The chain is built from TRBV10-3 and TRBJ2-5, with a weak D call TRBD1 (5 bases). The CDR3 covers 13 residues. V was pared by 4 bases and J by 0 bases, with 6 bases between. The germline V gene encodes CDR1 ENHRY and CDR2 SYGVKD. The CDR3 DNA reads TGTGCCATCAGTGGGGGCGACCAAGAGACCCAGTACTTC. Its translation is CAISGGDQETQYF.

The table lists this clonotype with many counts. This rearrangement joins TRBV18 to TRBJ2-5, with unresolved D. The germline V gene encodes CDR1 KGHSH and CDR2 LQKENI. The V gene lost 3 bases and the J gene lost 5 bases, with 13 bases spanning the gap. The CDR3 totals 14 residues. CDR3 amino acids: CASSPLAVGETQYF. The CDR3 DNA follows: TGTGCCAGCTCACCCCTGGCCGTGGGCGAGACCCAGTACTTC.